Listed here are 11 T cell receptor beta chains from one sample, sequenced in a study of blood T cell repertoires in COVID-19. Repertoires were generated with immunoSEQ multiplex PCR, while TCRdb's copy carries only in-frame clones and drops some. The data contain about 130,000 clones, 92% of them seen just once; the ten biggest clones take up about 2%. Sample: peripheral blood. These receptors were obtained from a man between 50 and 59 years old with COVID-19, enrolled during active disease.

The rearrangement joins TRBV19 to TRBJ2-5; 11 nucleotides match TRBD2. Germline trimming cut 5 bases from V and 1 base from J; bases unmatched to any gene: 3. The germline CDR1 and CDR2 sequences are LNHDA and SQIVND (reference sequence). This CDR3 spans 15 amino acids. The CDR3 sequence is CASSSLAGVQETQYF. In DNA, the CDR3 is TGTGCCAGTAGTTCACTAGCGGGGGTCCAAGAGACCCAGTACTTC.

The genes are TRBV14 and TRBJ2-1, with D possibly being TRBD1 (7 bases). This CDR3 comprises 12 residues. Trimming removed 6 bases from V and 8 bases from J, with 11 bases in between. Germline lookup yields CDR1 SGHDN and CDR2 FVKESK. The CDR3 DNA reads TGTGCCAGCAGAAGCAGGGGGGATGAGCAGTTCTTC. It is translated as CASRSRGDEQFF.

This chain connects TRBV6-5 to TRBJ1-1, with 8 positions matching TRBD1. Germline V gene lookup returns CDR1 MNHEY and CDR2 SVGAGI. The CDR3 is 11 amino acids. With V trimmed by 8 bases and J by 8 bases, 4 bases remained unmatched. In DNA form, the CDR3 reads TGTGCCAGCGGGGGGGACAGGGAAGCTTTCTTT. Translating it yields CASGGDREAFF.

The rearrangement joins TRBV5-4 to TRBJ2-5; TRBD2 is a possible D gene (5 bases). V was shortened by 3 bases and J by 2 bases, with 11 bases between the two germline ends. CDR1 and CDR2 from the germline V gene are SGHNT and YYREEE (reference sequence). The CDR3 is 14 amino acids. Written as DNA, the CDR3 is TGTGCCAGCAGCTCCCCCGGCGGGCAAGAGACCCAGTACTTC. This codes for CASSSPGGQETQYF.

This chain connects TRBV5-1 to TRBJ2-3, with TRBD1 as a possible D gene (6 bases). V lost 2 bases and J 2 bases, leaving 21 bases between the germline ends. CDR3 length equals 18 residues. Germline assignment: CDR1 SGHRS and CDR2 YFSETQ. The CDR3 coding sequence is TGCGCCAGCAGCTTAAACCCCGGACAGCCCGCGAACACAGATACGCAGTATTTT. Amino acid sequence: CASSLNPGQPANTDTQYF.

The rearrangement joins TRBV6-6 to TRBJ2-1; a possible D gene is TRBD2 (5 bases). The germline V gene encodes CDR1 MNHNY and CDR2 SVGAGI (reference sequence). This CDR3 is 14 amino acids long. Trimming removed 5 bases at V and 1 base at J, with 9 bases between. The chain's CDR3 is CASSPRESYNEQFF. The CDR3, as DNA: TGTGCCAGCAGTCCCCGGGAATCCTACAATGAGCAGTTCTTC.

Written as DNA, the CDR3 is TGTGCCAGCAGTCCCCGAGACAGGGGGTTTAATTCACCCCTCCACTTT. This translates into CASSPRDRGFNSPLHF. The chain uses TRBV6-2 or TRBV6-3 and TRBJ1-6, with 9 bases lining up with TRBD1. The CDR3 runs 16 residues. The germline V gene has CDR1 MNHEY and CDR2 SVGEGT. The V segment lost 5 bases and the J segment 6 bases; nucleotides outside the gene matches: 8.

The gene calls are TRBV28 and TRBJ2-3, with 9 bases identical to TRBD1. The germline gives CDR1 MDHEN, CDR2 SYDVKM. V lost 5 bases, J lost 4 bases, and 1 base stayed unmatched. This CDR3 comprises 13 residues. The CDR3 spells CASSRQGADTQYF. CDR3 DNA: TGTGCCAGCAGTCGACAGGGGGCAGATACGCAGTATTTT.

V usage is TRBV5-5 and J usage is TRBJ2-7; tentative D call: TRBD1 (6 bases). CDR1 is SGHKS and CDR2 is YYEKEE in the germline V gene (reference sequence). This CDR3 comprises 13 residues. Trimming stripped 3 bases from V and 1 base from J, with 8 bases between. The CDR3 sequence is CASSSTGSYEQYV. DNA of the CDR3: TGTGCCAGCAGCTCAACAGGGTCCTACGAGCAGTACGTC.

The chain recombines TRBV19 with TRBJ2-3; TRBD2 aligns across 7 bases. V lost 8 bases, J lost 11 bases, and 13 bases stayed unmatched. The CDR3 sequence is 13 residues long. The V gene's germline CDR1 is LNHDA and CDR2 SQIVND (reference sequence). The CDR3 reads CASAPGLRAGQYF. DNA of the CDR3: TGTGCCAGTGCTCCGGGACTACGCGCGGGGCAGTATTTT.

This rearrangement joins TRBV5-6 to TRBJ2-7; 7 bases agree with TRBD2. This CDR3 is built from 14 residues. CDR1 SGHDT and CDR2 YYEEEE come from the germline V gene. The J segment lost 7 bases and the V segment lost 2 bases, leaving 9 bases of the junction unmatched. CDR3 protein: CASSLKREIEEQYF. CDR3 sequence (DNA): TGTGCCAGCAGCTTAAAGCGGGAAATAGAAGAGCAGTACTTC.